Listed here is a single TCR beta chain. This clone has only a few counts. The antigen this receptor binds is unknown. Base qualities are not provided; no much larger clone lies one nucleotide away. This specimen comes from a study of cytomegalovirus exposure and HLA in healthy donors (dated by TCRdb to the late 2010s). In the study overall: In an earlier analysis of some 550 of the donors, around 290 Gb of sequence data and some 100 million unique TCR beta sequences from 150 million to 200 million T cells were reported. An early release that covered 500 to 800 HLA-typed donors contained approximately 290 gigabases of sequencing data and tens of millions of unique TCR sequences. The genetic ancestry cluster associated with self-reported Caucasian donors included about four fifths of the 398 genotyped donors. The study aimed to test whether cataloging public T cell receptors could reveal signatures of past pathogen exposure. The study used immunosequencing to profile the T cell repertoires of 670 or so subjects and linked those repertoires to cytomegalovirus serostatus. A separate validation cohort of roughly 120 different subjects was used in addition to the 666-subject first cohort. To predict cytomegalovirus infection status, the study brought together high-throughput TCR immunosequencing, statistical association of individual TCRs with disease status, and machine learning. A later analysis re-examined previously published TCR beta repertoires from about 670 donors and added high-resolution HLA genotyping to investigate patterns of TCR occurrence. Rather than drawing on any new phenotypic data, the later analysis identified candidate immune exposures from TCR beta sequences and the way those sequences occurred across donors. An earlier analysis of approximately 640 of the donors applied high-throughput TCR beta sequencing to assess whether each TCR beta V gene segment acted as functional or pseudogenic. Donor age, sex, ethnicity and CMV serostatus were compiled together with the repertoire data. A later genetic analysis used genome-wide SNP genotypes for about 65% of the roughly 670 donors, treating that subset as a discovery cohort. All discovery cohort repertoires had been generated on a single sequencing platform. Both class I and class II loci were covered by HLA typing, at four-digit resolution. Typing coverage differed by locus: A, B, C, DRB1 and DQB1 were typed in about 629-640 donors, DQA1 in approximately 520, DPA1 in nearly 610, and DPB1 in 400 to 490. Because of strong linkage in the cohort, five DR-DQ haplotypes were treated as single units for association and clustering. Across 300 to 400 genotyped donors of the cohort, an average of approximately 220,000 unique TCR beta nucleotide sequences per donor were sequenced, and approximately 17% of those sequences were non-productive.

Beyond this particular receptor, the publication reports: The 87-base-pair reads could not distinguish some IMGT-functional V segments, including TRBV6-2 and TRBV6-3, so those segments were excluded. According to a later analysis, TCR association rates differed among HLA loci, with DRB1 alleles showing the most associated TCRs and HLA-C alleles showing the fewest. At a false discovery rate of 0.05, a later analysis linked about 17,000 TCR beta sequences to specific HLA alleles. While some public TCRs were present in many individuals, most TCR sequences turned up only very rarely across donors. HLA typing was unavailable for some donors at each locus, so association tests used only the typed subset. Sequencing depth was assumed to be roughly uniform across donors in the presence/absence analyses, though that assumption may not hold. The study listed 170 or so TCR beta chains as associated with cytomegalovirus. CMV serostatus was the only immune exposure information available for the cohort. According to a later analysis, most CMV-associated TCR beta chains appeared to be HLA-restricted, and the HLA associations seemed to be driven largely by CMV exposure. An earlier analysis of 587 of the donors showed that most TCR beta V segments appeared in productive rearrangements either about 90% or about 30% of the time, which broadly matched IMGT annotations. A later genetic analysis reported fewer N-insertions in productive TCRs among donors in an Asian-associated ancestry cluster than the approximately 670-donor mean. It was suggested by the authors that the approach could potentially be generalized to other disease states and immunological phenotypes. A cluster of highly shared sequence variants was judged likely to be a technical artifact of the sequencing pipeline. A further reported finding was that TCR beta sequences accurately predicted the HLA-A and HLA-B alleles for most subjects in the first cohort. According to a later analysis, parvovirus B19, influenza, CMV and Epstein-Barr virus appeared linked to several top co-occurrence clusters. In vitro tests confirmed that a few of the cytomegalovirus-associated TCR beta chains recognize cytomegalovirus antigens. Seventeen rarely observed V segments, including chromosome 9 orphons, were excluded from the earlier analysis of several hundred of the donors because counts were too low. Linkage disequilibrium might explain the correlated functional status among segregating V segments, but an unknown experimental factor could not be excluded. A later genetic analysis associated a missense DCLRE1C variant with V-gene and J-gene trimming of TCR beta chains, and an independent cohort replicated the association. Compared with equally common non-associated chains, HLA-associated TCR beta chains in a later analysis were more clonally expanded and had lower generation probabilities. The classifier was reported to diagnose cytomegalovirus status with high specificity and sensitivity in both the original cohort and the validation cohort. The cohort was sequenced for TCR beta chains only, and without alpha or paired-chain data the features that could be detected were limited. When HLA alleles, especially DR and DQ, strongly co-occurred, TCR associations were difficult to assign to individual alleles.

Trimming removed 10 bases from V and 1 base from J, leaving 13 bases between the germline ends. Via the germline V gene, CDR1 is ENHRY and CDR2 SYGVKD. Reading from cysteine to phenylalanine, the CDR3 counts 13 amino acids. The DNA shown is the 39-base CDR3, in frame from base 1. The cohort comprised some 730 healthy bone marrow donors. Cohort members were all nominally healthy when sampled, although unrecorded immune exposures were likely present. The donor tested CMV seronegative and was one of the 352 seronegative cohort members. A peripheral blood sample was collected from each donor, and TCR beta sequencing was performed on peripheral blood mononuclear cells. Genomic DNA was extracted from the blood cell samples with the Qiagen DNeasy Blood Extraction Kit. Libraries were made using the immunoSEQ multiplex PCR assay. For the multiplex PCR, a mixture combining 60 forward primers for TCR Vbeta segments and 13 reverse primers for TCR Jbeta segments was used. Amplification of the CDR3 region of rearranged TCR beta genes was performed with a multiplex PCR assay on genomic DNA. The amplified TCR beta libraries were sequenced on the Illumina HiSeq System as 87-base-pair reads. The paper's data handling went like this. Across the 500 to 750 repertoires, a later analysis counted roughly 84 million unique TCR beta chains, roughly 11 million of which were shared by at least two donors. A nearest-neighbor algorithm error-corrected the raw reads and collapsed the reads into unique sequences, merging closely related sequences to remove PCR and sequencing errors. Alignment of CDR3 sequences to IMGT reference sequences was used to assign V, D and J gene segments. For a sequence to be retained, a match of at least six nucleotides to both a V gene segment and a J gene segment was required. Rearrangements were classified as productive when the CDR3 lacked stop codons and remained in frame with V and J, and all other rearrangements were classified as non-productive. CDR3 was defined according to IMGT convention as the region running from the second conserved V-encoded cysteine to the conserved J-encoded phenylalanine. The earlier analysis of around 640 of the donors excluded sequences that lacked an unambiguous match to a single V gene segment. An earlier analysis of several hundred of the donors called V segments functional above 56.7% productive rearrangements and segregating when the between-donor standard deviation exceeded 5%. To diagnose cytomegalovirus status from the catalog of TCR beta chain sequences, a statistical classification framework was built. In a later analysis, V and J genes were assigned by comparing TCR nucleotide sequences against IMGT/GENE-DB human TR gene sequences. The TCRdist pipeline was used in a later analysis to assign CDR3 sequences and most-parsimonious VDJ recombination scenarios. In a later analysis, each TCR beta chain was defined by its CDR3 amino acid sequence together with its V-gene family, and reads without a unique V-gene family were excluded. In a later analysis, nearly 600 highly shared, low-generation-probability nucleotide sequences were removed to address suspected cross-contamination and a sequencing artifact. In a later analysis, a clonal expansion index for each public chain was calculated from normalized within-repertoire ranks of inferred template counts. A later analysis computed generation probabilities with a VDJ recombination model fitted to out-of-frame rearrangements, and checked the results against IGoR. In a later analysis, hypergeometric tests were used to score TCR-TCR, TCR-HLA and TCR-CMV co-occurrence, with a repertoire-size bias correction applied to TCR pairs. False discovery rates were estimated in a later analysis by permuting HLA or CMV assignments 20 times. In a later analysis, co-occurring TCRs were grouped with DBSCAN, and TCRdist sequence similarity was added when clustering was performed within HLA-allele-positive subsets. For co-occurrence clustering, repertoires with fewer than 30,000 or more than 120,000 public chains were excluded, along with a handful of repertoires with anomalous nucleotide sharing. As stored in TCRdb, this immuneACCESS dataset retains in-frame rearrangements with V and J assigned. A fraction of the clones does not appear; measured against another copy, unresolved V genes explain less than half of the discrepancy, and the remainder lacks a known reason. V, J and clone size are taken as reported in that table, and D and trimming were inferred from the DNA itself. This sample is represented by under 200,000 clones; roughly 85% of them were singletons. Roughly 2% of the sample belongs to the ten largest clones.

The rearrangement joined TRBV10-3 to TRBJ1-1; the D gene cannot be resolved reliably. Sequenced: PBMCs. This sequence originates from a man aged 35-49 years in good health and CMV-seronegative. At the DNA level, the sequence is TGTGCCACCGTATCAGAACGGAACACTGAAGCTTTCTTT. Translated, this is CATVSERNTEAFF.